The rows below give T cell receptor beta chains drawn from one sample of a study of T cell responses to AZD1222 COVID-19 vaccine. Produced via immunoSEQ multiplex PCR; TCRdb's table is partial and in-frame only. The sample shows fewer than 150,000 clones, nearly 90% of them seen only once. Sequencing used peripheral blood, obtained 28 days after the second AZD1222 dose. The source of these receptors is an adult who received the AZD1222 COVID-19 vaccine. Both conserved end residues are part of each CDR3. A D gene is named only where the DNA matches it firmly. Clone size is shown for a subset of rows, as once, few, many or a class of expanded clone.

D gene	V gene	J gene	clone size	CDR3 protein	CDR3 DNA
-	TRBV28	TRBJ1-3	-	CASSLAPGGGNTIYF	TGTGCCAGCAGTTTGGCCCCCGGGGGAGGAAACACCATATATTTT
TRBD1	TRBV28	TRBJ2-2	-	CASSLGQAPGELFF	TGTGCCAGCAGTTTAGGACAGGCCCCCGGGGAGCTGTTTTTT
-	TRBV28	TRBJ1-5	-	CASRPTGSSRPQHF	TGTGCCAGCAGGCCAACAGGGTCGAGTCGGCCCCAGCATTTT
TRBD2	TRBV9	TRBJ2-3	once	CASSERGARTDTQYF	TGTGCCAGCAGCGAGCGGGGGGCGCGGACAGATACGCAGTATTTT
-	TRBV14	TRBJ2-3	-	CASSQDVYLTDTQYF	TGTGCCAGCAGCCAAGACGTCTACCTGACAGATACGCAGTATTTT
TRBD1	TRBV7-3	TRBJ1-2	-	CASSYEGQSGGYTF	TGTGCCAGCAGCTACGAGGGACAGTCAGGCGGCTACACCTTC
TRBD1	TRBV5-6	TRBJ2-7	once	CASSQGQGASLEQYF	TGTGCCAGCAGCCAGGGACAGGGGGCCTCTCTCGAGCAGTACTTC
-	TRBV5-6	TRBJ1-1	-	CASSLLPGANTEAFF	TGTGCCAGCAGCTTACTACCAGGAGCCAACACTGAAGCTTTCTTT
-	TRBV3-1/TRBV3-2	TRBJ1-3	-	CASSPTEAENIYF	TGTGCCAGCAGCCCTACCGAGGCGGAAAACATATATTTT
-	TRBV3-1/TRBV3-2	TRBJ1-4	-	CASSQGLGRLFF	TGTGCCAGCAGCCAAGGTCTTGGTAGACTGTTTTTT
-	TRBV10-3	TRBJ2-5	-	CAISSNGETQYF	TGTGCCATCAGTTCCAACGGCGAGACCCAGTACTTC
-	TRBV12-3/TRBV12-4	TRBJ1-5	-	CASSLENNQPQHF	TGTGCCAGCAGTCTAGAAAACAATCAGCCCCAGCATTTT
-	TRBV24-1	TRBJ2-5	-	CATSDPRGSPETQYF	TGTGCCACCAGTGATCCCAGGGGATCCCCAGAGACCCAGTACTTC
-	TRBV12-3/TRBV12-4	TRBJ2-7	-	CASSANSYEQYF	TGTGCCAGCAGCGCTAACTCCTACGAGCAGTACTTC